Below are 9 T cell receptor beta chains sequenced from a single sample in a study of cytomegalovirus exposure and HLA in healthy donors (dated by TCRdb to about 2017). Library method: the immunoSEQ multiplex PCR assay. This immuneACCESS table, as held by TCRdb, lists in-frame sequences with V and J called but not all clones. Of the missing ones, under half trace to an unresolved V gene in checked studies; the others have no known cause. The table for this sample lists 150,000 to 200,000 clones; approximately 86% of them were counted only once. Of the sample, approximately 2% falls within the top ten clones. Sequencing was done on a sample of PBMCs. These receptors were taken from a man younger than 40 in good health and CMV-seropositive.

The rearrangement links TRBV6-1 to TRBJ2-5; 12 nucleotides align to TRBD2. Germline CDR1 and CDR2: MNHNS and SASEGT. This CDR3 comprises 15 residues. Trimming cost V 5 bases and J 5 bases; bases outside gene matches: 6. CDR3 loop: CASSLGLAGRETQYF. The CDR3 DNA reads TGTGCCAGCAGTTTAGGACTAGCGGGGAGGGAGACCCAGTACTTC.

Remarks on this clone: Other DNA sequences in this specimen translate into the identical CDR3. V is TRBV18 and J is TRBJ1-5, with 7 bases identical to TRBD1. Germline V gene data show CDR1 as KGHSH and CDR2 as LQKENI. V trimming: 2 bases; J trimming: 6 bases; junction bases outside the gene matches: 10. The CDR3 has 16 residues. The CDR3 nucleotides are TGTGCCAGCTCACCAAAAGTAGACAGGGTTGGTCAGCCCCAGCATTTT. Translating gives CASSPKVDRVGQPQHF.

The V gene is TRBV7-6, the J gene TRBJ2-1; TRBD2 agrees at 14 bases. Per the germline V gene, CDR1 is SGHVS and CDR2 is FNYEAQ. Trimming at V came to 1 base and at J to 6 bases, leaving 5 bases not matched to a gene. The CDR3 is 17 amino acids. In DNA form, the CDR3 reads TGTGCCAGCAGCTTAGGGACTAGCGGGGGGATACTCAATGAGCAGTTCTTC. It yields the protein CASSLGTSGGILNEQFF.

The V gene is TRBV5-1, the J gene TRBJ2-1; tentatively, D is TRBD1 (6 bases). The V gene's germline CDR1 is SGHRS and CDR2 YFSETQ. The CDR3 consists of 17 residues. Trimming removed 0 bases from V and 0 bases from J, with 13 bases in between. CDR3 sequence (DNA): TGCGCCAGCAGCTTGGGCGGTACAGGGCCCTCCTACAATGAGCAGTTCTTC. Amino acids: CASSLGGTGPSYNEQFF.

V and J are TRBV6-5 and TRBJ2-2; D perhaps matches TRBD2 (5 bases). Trimming took 0 bases from V and 0 from J, leaving 8 bases between them. Germline V CDR1 and CDR2: MNHEY, SVGAGI. This CDR3 has 16 amino acids. The CDR3 region is CASSYSRVTNTGELFF. The CDR3 bases are TGTGCCAGCAGTTACTCGAGGGTAACGAACACCGGGGAGCTGTTTTTT.

This chain joins TRBV27 and TRBJ2-5; no clear D. Germline loops: CDR1 MNHEY, CDR2 SMNVEV (reference sequence). V was shortened by 1 base and J by 1 base, with 7 bases between the two germline ends. The CDR3 loop spans 14 amino acids. CDR3 nucleotide sequence: TGTGCCAGCAGTTTATTATACAGCCAAGAGACCCAGTACTTC. This codes for CASSLLYSQETQYF.

CDR3 region: CASSVQGNTEAFF. The CDR3 DNA reads TGTGCCAGCAGTGTACAGGGGAACACTGAAGCTTTCTTT. J is TRBJ1-1 and V is TRBV2; D may be TRBD1 (6 bases). The CDR3 totals 13 residues. CDR1 is SNHLY, CDR2 FYNNEI, per germline. The V and J ends lost 4 bases and 1 base respectively, with 7 bases between them.

The chain links TRBV7-9 to TRBJ1-6; the D gene is possibly TRBD1 (6 bases). This CDR3 spans 15 amino acids. V lost 5 bases and J 7 bases, leaving 15 bases between the germline ends. The germline V gene encodes CDR1 SEHNR and CDR2 FQNEAQ (reference sequence). The CDR3 loop is CASSQRDTSNSPLHF. The CDR3 DNA reads TGTGCCAGCAGCCAGCGGGACACGTCCAATTCACCCCTCCACTTT.

The chain has TRBV4-3 and TRBJ2-6; 8 bases are shared with TRBD1. The germline V gene encodes CDR1 LGHNA and CDR2 YSLEER. There are 19 residues in the CDR3. V shed 0 bases and J 2 bases; nucleotides not matched to a gene: 9. DNA for the CDR3: TGCGCCAGCAGCCAAGAGAGGACAGGGATTAGTACTGGGGCCAACGTCCTGACTTTC. This gives the protein CASSQERTGISTGANVLTF.